This T cell receptor beta chain was captured in a study of control samples from healthy donors and cancer patients. V was trimmed by 4 bases and J by 8 bases, leaving 9 bases between them. The CDR3 extends over 11 amino acids. Germline V gene lookup returns CDR1 SGHNT and CDR2 YYREEE (reference sequence). Sequencing used immunoSEQ multiplex PCR; TCRdb keeps in-frame clones, though not all of them. This sample contains fewer than 200,000 clones. The sequenced material came from blood. The sequence derives from a woman aged 25 to 45 in good health. The chain recombines TRBV5-4 with TRBJ1-1, with unresolved D. CDR3 amino acids: CASSGREEAFF. CDR3 in DNA: TGTGCCAGCAGCGGACGAGAAGAAGCTTTCTTT. Filled out from reference TRBV5-4 and TRBJ1-1, the complete variable domain reads ETGVTQSPTHLIKTRGQQVTLRCSSQSGHNTVSWYQQALGQGPQFIFQYYREEENGRGNFPPRFSGLQFPNYSSELNVNALELDDSALYLCASSGREEAFFGQGTRLTVV.